This T cell receptor (beta chain) came from a study of CD8 T cells in Susac syndrome. Random hexamers primed reverse transcription of about 0.45 to 1 ug RNA. Across 54 Vbeta and 13 Jbeta, immunoSEQ multiplex PCR amplified TCR beta CDR3. TCRdb recomputed calls from the immunoSEQ multiplex PCR reads with MiXCR, one row per CDR3 protein. Among some 99,000 distinct CDR3 sequences listed, approximately 96% were seen once. The CDR3 extends over 15 amino acids. The ends lost 6 bases at V and 1 base at J; junction bases unmatched: 6. The germline V gene encodes CDR1 DFQATT and CDR2 SNEGSKA (reference sequence). Negative magnetic isolation gave CD8+ and CD4+ cells; FACS enriched CD8+ TEMRA.

The chain uses TRBV20-1 and TRBJ1-5; 10 bases map to TRBD1. The sequence was obtained from a human donor in good health. The material sequenced was CD4+ T cells from PBMCs. The CDR3 sequence is CSAGKGQGSNQPQHF. DNA for the CDR3: TGCAGTGCAGGGAAGGGACAGGGGAGCAATCAGCCCCAGCATTTT.